This T cell receptor (beta chain) was found in a study of shared clonotypes between healthy human individuals. In the authors' workflow: ImmunoSEQ output lacked quality scores and full-length reads, limiting matched filtering. Some clones are missing from TCRdb's copy, which holds only in-frame ones; the method was immunoSEQ multiplex PCR. The DNA was the basis for D and trimming; V, J and clone size are from that table. This sample has fewer than 1.8 million clones, with approximately 98.5% found just once. Germline V CDR1 and CDR2: MDHEN, SYDVKM. The V gene end was trimmed by 6 bases and the J gene end by 6 bases; junction bases not matched to a gene: 11. This CDR3 is built from 15 residues. Of note for this clone: Its antigen is unidentified.

Adult donors, all healthy and HIV-negative, had no recent acute infections or vaccinations. Caucasian adults residing in Nashville, Tennessee made up all the donors. Study-wide results and limits: Compared with clonotypes that all four donors shared, non-shared clonotypes had lower generation probabilities.

Sample: naive CD4+ T cells sorted from blood. Subset specified: CD45RA+ positively selected. This clonotype was obtained from a man aged 25 to 45 in good health. The rearrangement links TRBV28 to TRBJ1-5; TRBD1 agrees at 7 bases. The CDR3 DNA follows: TGTGCCAGCAGAGGGGACAGTCGTTGGGTTCAGCCCCAGCATTTT. Protein: CASRGDSRWVQPQHF.